Listed here are 23 T cell receptor beta chains from one sample, sequenced in a study of cytomegalovirus exposure and HLA in healthy donors. Both 60 Vbeta primers and 13 Jbeta primers went into the PCR. Profiled with immunoSEQ multiplex PCR; TCRdb holds only in-frame clones, not every one. The repertoire holds about 130,000 clones, with roughly 71% as singletons. Sequencing was performed on PBMCs. These receptors came from a woman in her forties in good health and CMV-seronegative.

This chain connects TRBV18 to TRBJ1-2; TRBD1 aligns across 8 bases. V lost 5 bases to trimming and J lost 6 bases; unmatched junction nucleotides: 5. The CDR3 has 13 amino acids. Per germline, CDR1 KGHSH and CDR2 LQKENI. CDR3 region: CASSTDREDGYTF. The CDR3 coding sequence is TGTGCCAGCTCAACGGACAGGGAGGATGGCTACACCTTC. The variable domain in full, with the rest retrieved from reference TRBV18 and TRBJ1-2, is NAGVMQNPRHLVRRRGQEARLRCSPMKGHSHVYWYRQLPEEGLKFMVYLQKENIIDESGMPKERFSAEFPKEGPSILRIQQVVRGDSAAYFCASSTDREDGYTFGSGTRLTVV.

The chain links TRBV27 to TRBJ2-2, with 7 bases that match TRBD2. Trimming at V came to 3 bases and at J to 5 bases, leaving 15 bases not matched to a gene. Germline loops: CDR1 MNHEY, CDR2 SMNVEV (reference sequence). The CDR3 has 18 amino acids. CDR3 residues: CASSFTGLRGGRTGELFF. DNA of the CDR3: TGTGCCAGCAGTTTTACGGGGCTGCGCGGGGGTCGGACCGGGGAGCTGTTTTTT.

CDR3 DNA: TGCAGCGTAGGACAGGGCGGCAGCAATCAGCCCCAGCATTTT. This translates into CSVGQGGSNQPQHF. This sequence joins TRBV29-1 and TRBJ1-5; 8 bases are shared with TRBD1. The V and J ends lost 6 bases and 1 base, in that order; junction bases with no gene match: 5. CDR1 and CDR2 (germline): SQVTM, ANQGSEA. The CDR3 covers 14 residues.

V usage is TRBV6-5 and J usage is TRBJ1-2; 8 bases are shared with TRBD1. The ends lost 8 bases at V and 7 bases at J; junction bases unmatched: 6. This CDR3 has 12 amino acids. Germline V gives CDR1 MNHEY, CDR2 SVGAGI. CDR3 protein: CASRQGYRGYTF. The CDR3 nucleotides are TGTGCCAGCCGACAGGGGTATCGTGGCTACACCTTC.

In this sample, this clone turned up once. The genes are TRBV5-1 and TRBJ2-3; TRBD1 agrees at 7 bases. V lost 7 bases and J lost 4; bases outside the gene matches: 9. CDR3 length: 14 residues. In germline, CDR1 is SGHRS, CDR2 YFSETQ. CDR3 residues: CASLETGIPDTQYF. The CDR3 DNA is TGCGCCAGCCTAGAGACAGGGATCCCAGATACGCAGTATTTT.

V and J are TRBV30 and TRBJ1-5; D not certain. Trimming shortened V by 0 bases and J by 1 base, and 13 bases separated the two germline ends. The germline V gene has CDR1 GTSNPN and CDR2 SVGIG (reference sequence). CDR3 length: 16 residues. Written as DNA, the CDR3 is TGTGCCTGGAGTGTACTAGGAGAAGGGAGCAATCAGCCCCAGCATTTT. Residues: CAWSVLGEGSNQPQHF.

The rearrangement links TRBV29-1 to TRBJ1-1, with a possible D match to TRBD1 (6 bases). The CDR3 covers 13 residues. Germline-derived CDR1 and CDR2 are SQVTM and ANQGSEA. V lost 3 bases, J lost 1 base, and 9 bases lay in between. The DNA for the CDR3 is TGCAGCGTTGAGGGACAAGCGAACACTGAAGCTTTCTTT. Protein: CSVEGQANTEAFF. Full variable domain (rest looked up from reference TRBV29-1 and TRBJ1-1): SAVISQKPSRDICQRGTSLTIQCQVDSQVTMMFWYRQQPGQSLTLIATANQGSEATYESGFVIDKFPISRPNLTFSTLTVSNMSPEDSSIYLCSVEGQANTEAFFGQGTRLTVV.

This chain connects TRBV6-5 to TRBJ1-6; tentatively, D is TRBD1 (5 bases). Trimming removed 0 bases at V and 7 bases at J, with 13 bases between. Germline V gives CDR1 MNHEY, CDR2 SVGAGI. The length of the CDR3 is 16 residues. The CDR3 here is CASSYSVRERNSPLHF. In DNA, the CDR3 is TGTGCCAGCAGTTACTCGGTCAGGGAACGGAATTCACCCCTCCACTTT.

This clone has only a few counts. The V gene is TRBV5-6, the J gene TRBJ2-3; no clear D. Germline V gives CDR1 SGHDT, CDR2 YYEEEE. The CDR3 consists of 14 residues. Between the trimmed V and J ends, which lost 1 base and 1 base, there was a span of 7 bases. The CDR3 spells CASSLKQGTDTQYF. The CDR3 nucleotides read TGTGCCAGCAGCTTGAAACAAGGCACAGATACGCAGTATTTT.

The CDR3 DNA is TGTGCCATCAGTGGGGGGGGACAGGGGGCTTACGAGCAGTACTTC. Amino acid sequence: CAISGGGQGAYEQYF. The genes are TRBV10-3 and TRBJ2-7, with 12 bases fitting TRBD1. The CDR3 contains 15 residues. Germline trimming cut 4 bases from V and 4 bases from J; bases unmatched to any gene: 5. Germline V CDR1 and CDR2: ENHRY, SYGVKD.

The chain carries TRBV6-5 and TRBJ2-3, with D possibly matching TRBD1 (6 bases). Germline lookup yields CDR1 MNHEY and CDR2 SVGAGI. Deletions cut 2 bases from V and 0 bases from J, with 9 bases between. The CDR3 sequence is 15 residues long. As DNA, the CDR3 is TGTGCCAGCAGTTACCGTGGGACAAGCACAGATACGCAGTATTTT. Amino acids: CASSYRGTSTDTQYF.

The J gene is TRBJ1-4, the V gene TRBV28; the D is unclear. The V gene lost 7 bases and the J gene lost 4 bases, with 4 bases spanning the gap. This CDR3 region has 11 residues. Germline V gene data show CDR1 as MDHEN and CDR2 as SYDVKM. The CDR3 DNA is TGTGCCAGCACCTTTAATGAAAAACTGTTTTTT. This encodes CASTFNEKLFF.

This chain links TRBV13 with TRBJ2-1; a weak D match, TRBD1 (6 bases). Looked up from germline, CDR1 is PRHDT and CDR2 is FYEKMQ (reference sequence). The ends were cut back, 5 bases at V and 3 bases at J, with 11 bases in the middle. CDR3 length: 14 amino acids. In nucleotides, the CDR3 is TGTGCCAGCAGCCGCCGGGACAACTACAATGAGCAGTTCTTC. It yields the protein CASSRRDNYNEQFF.

The rearrangement uses TRBV30 and TRBJ2-7, with 8 positions matching TRBD1. The CDR3 is made up of 13 amino acids. V dropped 7 bases and J dropped 0; count of bases not matched to a gene: 5. Germline CDR1 reads GTSNPN; CDR2 reads SVGIG (reference sequence). CDR3 nucleotides: TGTGCCTTGGGGACAGGAAGCTCCTACGAGCAGTACTTC. Residues: CALGTGSSYEQYF. Filled out from reference TRBV30 and TRBJ2-7, the complete variable domain reads SQTIHQWPATLVQPVGSPLSLECTVEGTSNPNLYWYRQAAGRGLQLLFYSVGIGQISSEVPQNLSASRPQDRQFILSSKKLLLSDSGFYLCALGTGSSYEQYFGPGTRLTVT.

The J gene is TRBJ2-1, the V gene TRBV5-4; weak D call: TRBD2 (5 bases). The germline V gene has CDR1 SGHNT and CDR2 YYREEE (reference sequence). With 5 bases removed from V and 9 bases from J, the gap between germline ends came to 18 bases. The CDR3 consists of 14 residues. CDR3: CASSRDSFFGEQFF. CDR3 DNA sequence: TGTGCCAGCAGTCGGGATAGCTTCTTCGGTGAGCAGTTCTTC.

This chain links TRBV27 with TRBJ2-3; D possibly corresponds to TRBD2 (5 bases). V lost 1 base and J lost 0, with 14 bases in between. Germline-derived CDR1 and CDR2 are MNHEY and SMNVEV (reference sequence). This CDR3 region has 17 residues. CDR3 nucleotides: TGTGCCAGCAGTTTATGGGCGGGTCCCGGTAGCACAGATACGCAGTATTTT. Its translation is CASSLWAGPGSTDTQYF.

The gene calls are TRBV5-1 and TRBJ1-5; 8 nucleotides align to TRBD1. Trimming cost V 4 bases and J 5 bases; bases outside gene matches: 11. CDR1 is SGHRS, CDR2 YFSETQ, per germline. This CDR3 has 16 amino acids. This CDR3 is CASSAGTGGSDQPQHF. CDR3 nucleotides: TGCGCCAGCAGCGCCGGGACAGGCGGGTCCGATCAGCCCCAGCATTTT.

The rearrangement uses TRBV15 and TRBJ1-2; 7 bases line up with TRBD1. CDR1 is LNHNV, CDR2 YYDKDF, per germline (reference sequence). CDR3 length equals 16 residues. V gave up 0 bases and J gave up 1 base; unmatched junction bases: 5. The CDR3 DNA sequence: TGTGCCACCAGCAGAGATCGACAGGGAGGTAACTATGGCTACACCTTC. This translates into CATSRDRQGGNYGYTF.

This chain links TRBV4-2 with TRBJ1-2; D remains unclear. V was clipped by 0 bases and J by 2 bases, with 7 bases between them. Germline V lookup: CDR1 LGHNA, CDR2 YNFKEQ. The CDR3 runs to 14 residues. In DNA, the CDR3 is TGTGCCAGCAGCCAAGATCTTGCGAACTATGGCTACACCTTC. As protein: CASSQDLANYGYTF.

This rearrangement joins TRBV15 to TRBJ1-6, with D possibly TRBD1 on 5 matching bases. This CDR3 spans 14 amino acids. Per germline, CDR1 LNHNV and CDR2 YYDKDF (reference sequence). V lost 1 base to trimming and J lost 7 bases, with 8 bases between them. The CDR3 loop is CATSRGRGNSPLHF. The CDR3 coding sequence is TGTGCCACCAGCAGAGGAAGGGGAAATTCACCCCTCCACTTT.

The CDR3 bases are TGTGCCAGCAGCTTTGACAGGGACGTTAGCACCTTC. This sequence encodes CASSFDRDVSTF. The V gene is TRBV7-9, the J gene TRBJ1-2, with 7 nucleotides matching TRBD1. Germline loops: CDR1 SEHNR, CDR2 FQNEAQ (reference sequence). CDR3 length: 12 residues. Unmatched junction bases numbered 8, after V lost 3 bases and J lost 13 bases.

This clone was seen a single time. A read error may account for a junction end that differs from germline. This sequence joins TRBV7-7 and TRBJ2-7; no firm D call. This CDR3 has 13 residues. Germline CDR1 reads SSHAT; CDR2 reads FNYEAQ (reference sequence). CDR3 nucleotides: TGTGCTAGCAGTCCATTAGAAGCCCCCGAGCAGTACTTC. This sequence encodes CASSPLEAPEQYF.

The V and J genes are TRBV6-5 and TRBJ2-2, with D perhaps TRBD2 (6 bases). The CDR3 is 15 residues long. CDR1 and CDR2 (germline): MNHEY, SVGAGI. Trimming took 2 bases from V and 6 from J, leaving 13 bases between them. The chain's CDR3 is CASSYGPGLPGELFF. The CDR3 DNA sequence: TGTGCCAGCAGTTACGGACCGGGACTCCCCGGGGAGCTGTTTTTT.